Detailed here is one TCR beta chain. As yet, its antigen is unknown. Compared with germline, one end of the junction differs, possibly owing to a read error. After constant-region reverse-primer amplification, full-length variable regions underwent semi-nested PCR with Nested Universal Primer A. MiXCR, run by TCRdb on the 5' RACE reads, gives a single entry per CDR3 protein. The table lists about 54,000 distinct CDR3 sequences, roughly 17% of them singletons. Naive CD4+ T cells were purified with Tregs depleted by CD25. Overall study results and limits: Tumor Tregs overlapped most with tumor, then blood, naive CD4+ cells. The TCR gene usage of tumor memory CD4+ T cells clustered together with blood and lymph node memory CD4+ cells and with lymph node naive CD4+ cells.

Germline V gene sequence: CDR1 SGHTA, CDR2 FQGTGA. The CDR3 is 13 amino acids. This rearrangement joins TRBV7-3 to TRBJ2-2; possibly TRBD2 for D (5 bases). The sequence was collected from a female donor with breast cancer. Sequenced: naive CD4+ T cells sorted from blood. Described subset: naive CD4+ T cells, CD4+CD45RA+CD25-. Here the CDR3 reads CASNLGGSGELFF. CDR3 coding DNA: TGTGCCAGCAACTTAGGAGGTTCCGGGGAGCTGTTTTTT.